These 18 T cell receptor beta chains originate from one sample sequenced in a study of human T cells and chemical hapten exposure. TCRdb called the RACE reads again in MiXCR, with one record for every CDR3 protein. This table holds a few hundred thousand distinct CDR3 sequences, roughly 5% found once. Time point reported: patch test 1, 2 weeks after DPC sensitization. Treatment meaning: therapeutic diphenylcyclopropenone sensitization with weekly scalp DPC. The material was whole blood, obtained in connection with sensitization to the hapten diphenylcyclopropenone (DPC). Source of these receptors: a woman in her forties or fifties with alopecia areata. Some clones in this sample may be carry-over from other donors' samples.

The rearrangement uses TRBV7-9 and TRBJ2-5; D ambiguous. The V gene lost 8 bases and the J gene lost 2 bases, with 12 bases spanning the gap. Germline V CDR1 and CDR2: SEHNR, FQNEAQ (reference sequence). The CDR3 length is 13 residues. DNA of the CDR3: TGTGCCAGCGAGGTAGATGTTCAAGAGACCCAGTACTTC. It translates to CASEVDVQETQYF.

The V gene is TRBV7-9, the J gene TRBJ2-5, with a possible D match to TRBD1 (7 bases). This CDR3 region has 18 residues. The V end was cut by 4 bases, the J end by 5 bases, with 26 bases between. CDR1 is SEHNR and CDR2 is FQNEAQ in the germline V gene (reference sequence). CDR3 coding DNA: TGTGCCAGCAGCTGGGGGGACAGCGCTTGGCTCGGAGGGGAGACCCAGTACTTC. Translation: CASSWGDSAWLGGETQYF.

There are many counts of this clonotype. CDR3 residues: CASGGPDEQFF. The CDR3 bases are TGTGCCAGCGGGGGACCGGATGAGCAGTTCTTC. This chain connects TRBV4-2 to TRBJ2-1; D may be TRBD1 or TRBD2 (5 bases each). This CDR3 has 11 residues. Trimming removed 8 bases from V and 8 bases from J, with 10 bases in between. The germline CDR1 and CDR2 sequences are LGHNA and YNFKEQ.

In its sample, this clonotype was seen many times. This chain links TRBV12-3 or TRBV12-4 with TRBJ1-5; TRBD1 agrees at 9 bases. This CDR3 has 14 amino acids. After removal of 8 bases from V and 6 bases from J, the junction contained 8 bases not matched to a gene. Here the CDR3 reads CASSGTGPTQPQHF. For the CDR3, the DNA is TGTGCCAGCTCCGGGACAGGGCCGACTCAGCCCCAGCATTTT.

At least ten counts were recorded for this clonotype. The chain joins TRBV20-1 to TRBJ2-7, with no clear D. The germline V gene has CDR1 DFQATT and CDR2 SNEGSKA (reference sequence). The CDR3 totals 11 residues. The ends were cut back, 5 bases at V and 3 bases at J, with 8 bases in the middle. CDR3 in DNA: TGCAGTGCTCCCCTCCGCTACGAGCAGTACTTC. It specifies CSAPLRYEQYF.

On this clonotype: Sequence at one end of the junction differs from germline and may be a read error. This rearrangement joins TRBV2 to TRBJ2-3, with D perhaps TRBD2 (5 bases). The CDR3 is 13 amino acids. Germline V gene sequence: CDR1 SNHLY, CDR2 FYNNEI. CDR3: CARRAARQDTLYF. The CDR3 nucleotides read TGTGCCAGACGAGCGGCGCGGCAAGATACGCTGTATTTT.

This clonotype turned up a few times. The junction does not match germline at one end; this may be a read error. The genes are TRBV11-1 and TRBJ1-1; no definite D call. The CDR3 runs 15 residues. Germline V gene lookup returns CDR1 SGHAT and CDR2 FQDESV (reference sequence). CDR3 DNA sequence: TGTGCCAGCAGCCTAGCGAGTAAGATGAACACTGAAGCTTTCTTT. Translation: CASSLASKMNTEAFF.

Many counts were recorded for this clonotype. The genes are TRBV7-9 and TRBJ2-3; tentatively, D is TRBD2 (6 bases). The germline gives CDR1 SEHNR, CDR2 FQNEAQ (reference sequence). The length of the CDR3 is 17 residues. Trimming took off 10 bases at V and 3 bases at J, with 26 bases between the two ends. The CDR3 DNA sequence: TGTGCCACCCCCCATTTCGAGGCGGGAATAAGAACAGATACGCAGTATTTT. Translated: CATPHFEAGIRTDTQYF.

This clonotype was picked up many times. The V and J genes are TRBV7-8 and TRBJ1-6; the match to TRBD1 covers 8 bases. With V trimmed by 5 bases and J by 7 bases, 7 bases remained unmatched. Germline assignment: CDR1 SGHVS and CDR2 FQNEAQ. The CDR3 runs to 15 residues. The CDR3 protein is CASSPRTGGNSPLHF. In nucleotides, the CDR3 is TGTGCCAGCAGCCCGCGTACAGGGGGAAATTCACCCCTCCACTTT. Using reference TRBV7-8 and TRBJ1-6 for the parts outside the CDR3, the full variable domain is GAGVSQSPRYKVAKRGQDVALRCDPISGHVSLFWYQQALGQGPEFLTYFQNEAQLDKSGLPSDRFFAERPEGSVSTLKIQRTQQEDSAVYLCASSPRTGGNSPLHFGNGTRLTVT.

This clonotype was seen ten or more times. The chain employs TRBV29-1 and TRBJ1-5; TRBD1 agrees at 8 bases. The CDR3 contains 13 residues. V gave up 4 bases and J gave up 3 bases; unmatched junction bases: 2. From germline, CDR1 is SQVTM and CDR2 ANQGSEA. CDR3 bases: TGCAGCGTTGCCAGGGGGCTCAATCAGCCCCAGCATTTT. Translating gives CSVARGLNQPQHF.

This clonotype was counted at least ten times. CDR3 in DNA: TGTGCCAGCAGTCGCCTGGACGAGCAGTACTTC. This encodes CASSRLDEQYF. The chain recombines TRBV28 with TRBJ2-7, with D hard to call. In germline, CDR1 is MDHEN, CDR2 SYDVKM. V lost 5 bases and J lost 5, with 7 bases in between. The CDR3 loop spans 11 amino acids.

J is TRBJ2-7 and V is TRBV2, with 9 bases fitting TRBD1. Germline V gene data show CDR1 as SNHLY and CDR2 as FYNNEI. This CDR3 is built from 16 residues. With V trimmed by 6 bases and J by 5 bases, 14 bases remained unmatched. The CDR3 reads CASSARDRVVDDEQYF. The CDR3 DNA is TGTGCCAGCAGCGCCCGGGACAGGGTGGTAGACGACGAGCAGTACTTC.

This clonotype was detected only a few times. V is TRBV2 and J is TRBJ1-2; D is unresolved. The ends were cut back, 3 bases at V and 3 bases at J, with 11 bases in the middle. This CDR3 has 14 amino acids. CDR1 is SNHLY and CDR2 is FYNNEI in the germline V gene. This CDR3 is CASSDSRRDYGYTF. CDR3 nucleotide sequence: TGTGCCAGCAGTGATAGTCGTAGGGACTATGGCTACACCTTC.

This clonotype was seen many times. The CDR3 is CSVEGTTGDGYTF. CDR3 nucleotide sequence: TGCAGCGTTGAGGGCACCACCGGGGATGGCTACACCTTC. The chain recombines TRBV29-1 with TRBJ1-2; D uncertain. Germline CDR1 SQVTM, CDR2 ANQGSEA. V was shortened by 3 bases and J by 6 bases, with 14 bases between the two germline ends. The CDR3 is made up of 13 amino acids.

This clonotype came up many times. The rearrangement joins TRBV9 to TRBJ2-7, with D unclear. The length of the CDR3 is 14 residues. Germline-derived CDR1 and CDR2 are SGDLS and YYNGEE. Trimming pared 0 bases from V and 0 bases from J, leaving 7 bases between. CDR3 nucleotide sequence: TGTGCCAGCAGCGTAGAGTTAAGCTCCTACGAGCAGTACTTC. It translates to CASSVELSSYEQYF.

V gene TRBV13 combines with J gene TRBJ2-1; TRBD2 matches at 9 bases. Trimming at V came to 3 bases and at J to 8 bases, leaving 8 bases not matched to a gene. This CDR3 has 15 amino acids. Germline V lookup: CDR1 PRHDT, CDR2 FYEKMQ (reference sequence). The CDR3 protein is CASSFPSGNRDEQFF. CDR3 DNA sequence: TGTGCCAGCAGCTTTCCTAGCGGGAATAGAGATGAGCAGTTCTTC. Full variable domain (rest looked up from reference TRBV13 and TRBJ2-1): AAGVIQSPRHLIKEKRETATLKCYPIPRHDTVYWYQQGPGQDPQFLISFYEKMQSDKGSIPDRFSAQQFSDYHSELNMSSLELGDSALYFCASSFPSGNRDEQFFGPGTRLTVL.

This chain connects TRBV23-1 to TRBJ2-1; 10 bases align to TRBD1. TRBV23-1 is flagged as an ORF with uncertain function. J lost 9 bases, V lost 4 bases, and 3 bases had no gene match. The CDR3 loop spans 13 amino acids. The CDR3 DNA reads TGCGCCAGCAGTCGGACAGGGGGGGGTGAGCAGTTCTTC. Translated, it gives CASSRTGGGEQFF.

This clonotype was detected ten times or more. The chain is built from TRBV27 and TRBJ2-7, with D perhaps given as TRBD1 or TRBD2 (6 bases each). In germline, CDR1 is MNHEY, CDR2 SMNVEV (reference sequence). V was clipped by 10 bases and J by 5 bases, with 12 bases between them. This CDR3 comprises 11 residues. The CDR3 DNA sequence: TGTGCCACCTACAGGGAGGACGAGCAGTACTTC. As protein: CATYREDEQYF.